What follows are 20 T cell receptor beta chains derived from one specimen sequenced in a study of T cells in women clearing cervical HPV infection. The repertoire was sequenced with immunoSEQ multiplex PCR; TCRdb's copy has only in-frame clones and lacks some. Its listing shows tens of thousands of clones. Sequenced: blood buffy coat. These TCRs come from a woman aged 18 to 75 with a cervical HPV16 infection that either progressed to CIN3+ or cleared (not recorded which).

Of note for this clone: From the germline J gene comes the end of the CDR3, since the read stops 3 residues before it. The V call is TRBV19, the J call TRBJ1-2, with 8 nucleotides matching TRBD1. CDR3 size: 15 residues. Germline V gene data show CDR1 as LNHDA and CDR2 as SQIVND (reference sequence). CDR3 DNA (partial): TGTGCCAGTAGCAAATACCAGGGGGCGGCTTACGAC. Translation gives CASSKYQGAAYD. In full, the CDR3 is CASSKYQGAAYDYTF.

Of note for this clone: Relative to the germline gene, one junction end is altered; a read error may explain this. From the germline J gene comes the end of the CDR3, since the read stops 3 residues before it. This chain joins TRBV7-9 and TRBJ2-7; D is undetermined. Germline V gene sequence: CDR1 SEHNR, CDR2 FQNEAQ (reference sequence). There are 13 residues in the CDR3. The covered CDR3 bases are TGTTCCAGCAGCTTAACCACGGCCTACGAG. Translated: CSSSLTTAYE. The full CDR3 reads CSSSLTTAYEQYF.

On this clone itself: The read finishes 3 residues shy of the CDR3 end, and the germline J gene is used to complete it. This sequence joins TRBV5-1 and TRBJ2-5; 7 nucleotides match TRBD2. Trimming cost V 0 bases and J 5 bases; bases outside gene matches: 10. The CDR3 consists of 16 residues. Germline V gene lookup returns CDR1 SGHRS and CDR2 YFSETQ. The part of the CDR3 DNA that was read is TGCGCCAGCAGCTTGGAAGGGACTACCGGAGCCGAGACC. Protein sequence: CASSLEGTTGAET. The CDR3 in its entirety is CASSLEGTTGAETQYF.

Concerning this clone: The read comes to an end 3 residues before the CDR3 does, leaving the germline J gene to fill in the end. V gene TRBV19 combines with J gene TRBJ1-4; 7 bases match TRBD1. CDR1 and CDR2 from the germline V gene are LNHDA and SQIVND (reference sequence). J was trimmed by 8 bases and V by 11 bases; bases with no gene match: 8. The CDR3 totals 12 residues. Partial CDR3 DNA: TGTGCCGCTCGACAGGGAAAAGAAAAA. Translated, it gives CAARQGKEK. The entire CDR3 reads CAARQGKEKLFF. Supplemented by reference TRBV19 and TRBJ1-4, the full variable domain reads DGGITQSPKYLFRKEGQNVTLSCEQNLNHDAMYWYRQDPGQGLRLIYYSQIVNDFQKGDIAEGYSVSREKKESFPLTVTSAQKNPTAFYLCAARQGKEKLFFGSGTQLSVL.

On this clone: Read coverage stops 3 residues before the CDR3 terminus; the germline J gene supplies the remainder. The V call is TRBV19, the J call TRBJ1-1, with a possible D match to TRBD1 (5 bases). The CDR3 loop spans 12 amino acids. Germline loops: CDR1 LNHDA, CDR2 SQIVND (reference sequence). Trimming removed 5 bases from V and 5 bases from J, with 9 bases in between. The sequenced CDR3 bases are TGTGCCAGTAGTCTCAGGGCAACTGAA. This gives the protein CASSLRATE. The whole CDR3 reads CASSLRATEAFF.

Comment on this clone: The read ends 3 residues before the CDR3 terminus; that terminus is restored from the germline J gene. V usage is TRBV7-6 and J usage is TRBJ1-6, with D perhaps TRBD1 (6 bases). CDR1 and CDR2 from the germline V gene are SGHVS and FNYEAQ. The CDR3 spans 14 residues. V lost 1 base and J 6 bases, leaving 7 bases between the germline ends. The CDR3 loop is CASSLGTANSPLHF. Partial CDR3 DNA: TGTGCCAGCAGCTTAGGGACAGCTAATTCACCC.

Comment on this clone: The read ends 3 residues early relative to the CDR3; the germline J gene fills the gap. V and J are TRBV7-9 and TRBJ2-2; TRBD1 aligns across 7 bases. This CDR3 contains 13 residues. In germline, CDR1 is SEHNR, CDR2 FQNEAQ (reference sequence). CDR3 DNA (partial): TGTGCCAGCAGCTTCGGGCAGGGGGATAAG. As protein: CASSFGQGDK. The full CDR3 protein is CASSFGQGDKLFF.

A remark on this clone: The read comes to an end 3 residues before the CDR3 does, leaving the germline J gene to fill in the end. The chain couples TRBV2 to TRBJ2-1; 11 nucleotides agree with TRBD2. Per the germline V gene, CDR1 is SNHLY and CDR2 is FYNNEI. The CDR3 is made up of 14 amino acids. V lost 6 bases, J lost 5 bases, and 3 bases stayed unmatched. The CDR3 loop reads CASRGLAEDNEQFF. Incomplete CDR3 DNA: TGTGCCAGCAGGGGACTAGCGGAGGACAATGAG.

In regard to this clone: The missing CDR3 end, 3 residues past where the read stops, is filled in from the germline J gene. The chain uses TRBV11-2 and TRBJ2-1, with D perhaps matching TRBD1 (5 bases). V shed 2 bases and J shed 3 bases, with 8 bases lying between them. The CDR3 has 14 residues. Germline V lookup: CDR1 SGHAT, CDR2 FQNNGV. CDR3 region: CASSLQGFYNEQFF. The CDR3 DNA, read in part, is TGTGCCAGCAGCTTACAGGGCTTCTACAATGAG. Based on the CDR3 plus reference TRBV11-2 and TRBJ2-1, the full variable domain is EAGVAQSPRYKIIEKRQSVAFWCNPISGHATLYWYQQILGQGPKLLIQFQNNGVVDDSQLPKDRFSAERLKGVDSTLKIQPAKLEDSAVYLCASSLQGFYNEQFFGPGTRLTVL.

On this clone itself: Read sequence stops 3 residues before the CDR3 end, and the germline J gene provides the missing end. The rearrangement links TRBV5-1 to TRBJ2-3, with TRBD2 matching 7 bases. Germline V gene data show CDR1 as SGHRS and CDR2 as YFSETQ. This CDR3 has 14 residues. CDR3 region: CASSLQGGDQPQYF. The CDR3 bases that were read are TGCGCCAGCAGCTTGCAGGGAGGGGATCAGCCG.

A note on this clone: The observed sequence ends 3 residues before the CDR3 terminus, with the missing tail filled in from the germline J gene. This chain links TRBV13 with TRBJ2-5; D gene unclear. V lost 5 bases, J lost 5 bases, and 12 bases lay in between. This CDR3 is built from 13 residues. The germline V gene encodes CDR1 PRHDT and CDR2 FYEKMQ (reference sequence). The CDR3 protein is CASSHQVWETQYF. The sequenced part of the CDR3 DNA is TGTGCCAGCAGCCATCAGGTTTGGGAGACC.

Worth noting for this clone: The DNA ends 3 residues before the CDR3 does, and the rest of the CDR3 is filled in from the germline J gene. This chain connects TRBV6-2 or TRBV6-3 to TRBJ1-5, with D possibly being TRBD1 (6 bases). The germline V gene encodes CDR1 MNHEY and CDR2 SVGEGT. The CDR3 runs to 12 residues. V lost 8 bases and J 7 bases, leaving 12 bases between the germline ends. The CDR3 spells CASSSGVQPQHF. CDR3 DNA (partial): TGTGCCAGCTCTTCAGGGGTACAGCCC.

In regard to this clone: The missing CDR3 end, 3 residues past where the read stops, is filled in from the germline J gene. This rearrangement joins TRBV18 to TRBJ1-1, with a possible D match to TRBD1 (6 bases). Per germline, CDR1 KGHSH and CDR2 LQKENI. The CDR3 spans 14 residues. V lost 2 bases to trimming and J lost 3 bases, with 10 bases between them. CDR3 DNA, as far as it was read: TGTGCCAGCTCACCAGGGGACACTTACACTGAA. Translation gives CASSPGDTYTE. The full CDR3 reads CASSPGDTYTEAFF.

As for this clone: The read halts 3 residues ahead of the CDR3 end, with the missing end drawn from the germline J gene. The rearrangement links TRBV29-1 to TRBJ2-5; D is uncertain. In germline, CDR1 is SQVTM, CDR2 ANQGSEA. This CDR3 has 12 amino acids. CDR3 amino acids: CGGTPGGETQYF. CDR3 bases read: TGCGGCGGAACCCCCGGCGGAGAGACC. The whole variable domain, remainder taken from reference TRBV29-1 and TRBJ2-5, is SAVISQKPSRDICQRGTSLTIQCQVDSQVTMMFWYRQQPGQSLTLIATANQGSEATYESGFVIDKFPISRPNLTFSTLTVSNMSPEDSSIYLCGGTPGGETQYFGPGTRLLVL.

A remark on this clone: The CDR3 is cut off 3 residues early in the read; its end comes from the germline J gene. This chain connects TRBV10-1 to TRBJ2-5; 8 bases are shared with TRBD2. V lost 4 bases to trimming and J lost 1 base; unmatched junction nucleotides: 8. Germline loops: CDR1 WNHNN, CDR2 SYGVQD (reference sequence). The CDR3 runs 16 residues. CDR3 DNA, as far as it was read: TGCGCCAGCAGTGCAGGGGACCGGGGGGGCCAAGAGACC. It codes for CASSAGDRGGQET. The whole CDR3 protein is CASSAGDRGGQETQYF.

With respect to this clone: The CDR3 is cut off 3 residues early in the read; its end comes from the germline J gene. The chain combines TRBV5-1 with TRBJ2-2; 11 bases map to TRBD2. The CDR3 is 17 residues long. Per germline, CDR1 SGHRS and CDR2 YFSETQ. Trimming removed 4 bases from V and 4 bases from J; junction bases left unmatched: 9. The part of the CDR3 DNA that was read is TGCGCCAGCAGCGGGCTAGCGGGAGGCGGAGGCACCGGGGAG. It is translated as CASSGLAGGGGTGE. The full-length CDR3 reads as CASSGLAGGGGTGELFF.

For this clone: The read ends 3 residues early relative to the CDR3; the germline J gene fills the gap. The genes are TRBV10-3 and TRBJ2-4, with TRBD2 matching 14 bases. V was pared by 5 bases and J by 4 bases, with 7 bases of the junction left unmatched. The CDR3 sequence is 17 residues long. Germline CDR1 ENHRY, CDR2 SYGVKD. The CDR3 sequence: CAISTSGTSGGKNIQYF. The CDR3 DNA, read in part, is TGTGCCATCAGTACTTCCGGGACTAGCGGGGGTAAAAACATT.

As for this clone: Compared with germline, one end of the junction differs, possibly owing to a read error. Here the CDR3 reads CSARGRGPYEQYF. The sequenced part of the CDR3 DNA is TGCAGTGCCAGAGGGAGGGGGCCCTACGAG. The gene calls are TRBV20-1 and TRBJ2-7; D is tentatively TRBD1 or TRBD2 (7 bases each). Read coverage stops 3 residues before the CDR3 terminus; the germline J gene supplies the remainder. Germline lookup yields CDR1 DFQATT and CDR2 SNEGSKA (reference sequence). The CDR3 consists of 13 residues.

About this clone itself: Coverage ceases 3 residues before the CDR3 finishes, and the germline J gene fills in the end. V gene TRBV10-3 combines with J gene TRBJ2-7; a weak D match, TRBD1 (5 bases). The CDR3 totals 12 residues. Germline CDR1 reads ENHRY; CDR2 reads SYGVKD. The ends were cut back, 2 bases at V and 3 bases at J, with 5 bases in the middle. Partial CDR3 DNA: TGTGCCATCAGTGAGACAGGCTACGAG. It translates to CAISETGYE. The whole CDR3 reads CAISETGYEQYF.

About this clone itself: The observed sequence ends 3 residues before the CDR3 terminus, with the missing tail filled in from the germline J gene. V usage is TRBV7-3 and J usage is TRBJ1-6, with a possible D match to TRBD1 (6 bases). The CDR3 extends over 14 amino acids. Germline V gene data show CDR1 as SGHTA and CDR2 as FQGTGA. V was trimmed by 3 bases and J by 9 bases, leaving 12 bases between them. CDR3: CASSLGGARSPLHF. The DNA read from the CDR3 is TGTGCCAGCAGCTTGGGGGGGGCGCGTTCACCC.